These 4 T cell receptor beta chains originate from one sample sequenced in a study of cytomegalovirus exposure and HLA in healthy donors. The study ran its PCR with 60 Vbeta and 13 Jbeta primers. Data came from immunoSEQ multiplex PCR; TCRdb stores just in-frame clones and leaves some out. Among roughly 180,000 clones, about 80% were seen once, and the ten largest hold 1.9%. The sequencing sample was made of PBMCs. Receptors originate from a woman aged 25 to 39 in good health and CMV-seronegative.

The chain recombines TRBV2 with TRBJ2-7; 8 bases are a match to TRBD2. The germline V gene encodes CDR1 SNHLY and CDR2 FYNNEI. V shed 8 bases, J shed 0 bases, and the junction held 12 bases outside the gene matches. The CDR3 runs to 16 residues. CDR3 coding DNA: TGTGCCAGCGACCCCCTAGCGGGCGGAAGCTCCTACGAGCAGTACTTC. This codes for CASDPLAGGSSYEQYF.

The chain combines TRBV5-6 with TRBJ1-1, with D uncertain. The ends were cut back, 2 bases at V and 11 bases at J, with 10 bases in the middle. The length of the CDR3 is 11 residues. CDR1 SGHDT and CDR2 YYEEEE come from the germline V gene. CDR3 DNA: TGTGCCAGCAGCTTAGGAGGGCGGGCTTTCTTT. Protein: CASSLGGRAFF. The full variable domain, its missing parts supplied by reference TRBV5-6 and TRBJ1-1, is DAGVTQSPTHLIKTRGQQVTLRCSPKSGHDTVSWYQQALGQGPQFIFQYYEEEERQRGNFPDRFSGHQFPNYSSELNVNALLLGDSALYLCASSLGGRAFFGQGTRLTVV.

J is TRBJ1-1 and V is TRBV29-1, with D unclear. CDR3 length equals 10 residues. Trimming took off 7 bases at V and 5 bases at J, with 8 bases between the two ends. Per germline, CDR1 SQVTM and CDR2 ANQGSEA. In DNA, the CDR3 is TGCAGCGCCACGAGGACTGAAGCTTTCTTT. Translating it yields CSATRTEAFF.

The chain recombines TRBV9 with TRBJ2-3; 7 bases map to TRBD2. The CDR3 is 13 residues long. Germline lookup yields CDR1 SGDLS and CDR2 YYNGEE. Unmatched junction bases numbered 5, after V lost 0 bases and J lost 10 bases. CDR3 nucleotides: TGTGCCAGCAGCGTAGAGTCAGGGAGGGCGCAGTATTTT. Its translation is CASSVESGRAQYF.